This T cell receptor beta chain was retrieved from a study of shared clonotypes between healthy human individuals. The CDR3 loop spans 14 amino acids. Looked up from germline, CDR1 is KGHSH and CDR2 is LQKENI. Unmatched junction bases numbered 3, after V lost 3 bases and J lost 3 bases. Sequencing used immunoSEQ multiplex PCR; TCRdb keeps in-frame clones, though not all of them. In the table there are 1,400,000 or so clones, around 98.5% of which are singletons. As to this clone: At the DNA level, this CDR3 is encoded by other sequences in the same sample as well.

This TCR came from a young man in good health. The sample consisted of naive CD4+ T cells sorted from blood. Subset specified: CD45RA+ positively selected. The J gene is TRBJ2-7, the V gene TRBV18, with 9 bases that match TRBD1. The CDR3, as DNA: TGTGCCAGCTCACCCGGGACAGGGAACTACGAGCAGTACTTC. Amino acids: CASSPGTGNYEQYF.